This section outlines one TCR beta chain sequence together with its context. No antigen is known for it. This record belongs to a study of cytomegalovirus exposure and HLA in healthy donors. PCR primers comprised 60 Vbeta and 13 Jbeta primers. In the original processing: It was a later analysis that counted about 80 million unique TCR beta chains, of which roughly 11 million were shared. TCRdb's copy holds only in-frame clones and misses some; the assay was immunoSEQ multiplex PCR. D and trimming were read from the DNA, whereas the V and J calls and clone size are those reported in that table. The sample has approximately 170,000 clones; roughly 80% are singletons. Study-wide findings and caveats: Rates of TCR association differed by HLA locus in a later analysis, with DRB1 highest and HLA-C lowest. The study designated about 180 TCR beta chains cytomegalovirus-associated.

This sequence was found in a man aged 50 to 60 in good health and CMV-seropositive. Sequencing input: PBMCs.

DNA for the CDR3: TGTGCCAGCGCTACCCGGGACAGAACAGATACGCAGTATTTT. Protein product: CASATRDRTDTQYF. The chain uses TRBV6-1 and TRBJ2-3; 7 positions match TRBD1. CDR3 size: 14 residues. CDR1 is MNHNS and CDR2 is SASEGT in the germline V gene. V was pared by 8 bases and J by 3 bases, with 8 bases of the junction left unmatched.